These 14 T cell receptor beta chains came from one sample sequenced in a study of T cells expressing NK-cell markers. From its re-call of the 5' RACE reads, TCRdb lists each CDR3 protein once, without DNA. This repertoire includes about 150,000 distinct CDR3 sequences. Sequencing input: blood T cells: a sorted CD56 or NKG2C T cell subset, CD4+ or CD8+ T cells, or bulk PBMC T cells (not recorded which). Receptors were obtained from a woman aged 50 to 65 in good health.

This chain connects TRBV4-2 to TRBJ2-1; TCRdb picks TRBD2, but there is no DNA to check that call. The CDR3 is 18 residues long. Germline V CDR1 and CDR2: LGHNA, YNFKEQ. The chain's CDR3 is CASSQELLASGTYNEQFF.

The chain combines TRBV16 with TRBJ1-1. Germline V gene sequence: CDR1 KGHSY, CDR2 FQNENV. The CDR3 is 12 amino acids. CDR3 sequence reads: CASSQTGYEAFF.

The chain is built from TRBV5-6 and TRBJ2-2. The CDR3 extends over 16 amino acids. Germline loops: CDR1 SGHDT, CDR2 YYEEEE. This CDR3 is CASSLARSTYTGELFF.

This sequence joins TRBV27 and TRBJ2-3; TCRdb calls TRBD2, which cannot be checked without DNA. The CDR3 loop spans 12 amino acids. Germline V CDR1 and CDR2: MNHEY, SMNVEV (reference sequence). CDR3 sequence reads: CASRGPRDTQYF.

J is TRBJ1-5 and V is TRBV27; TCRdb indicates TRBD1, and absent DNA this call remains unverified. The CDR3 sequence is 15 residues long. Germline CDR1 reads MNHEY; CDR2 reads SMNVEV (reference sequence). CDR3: CASSPRQGFEQPQHF.

CDR3 in amino acids: CASRADRSFNQPQHF. The chain joins TRBV2 to TRBJ1-5; TCRdb reports TRBD1, a call that lacks DNA to check it against. The CDR3 length is 15 residues. Germline V lookup: CDR1 SNHLY, CDR2 FYNNEI.

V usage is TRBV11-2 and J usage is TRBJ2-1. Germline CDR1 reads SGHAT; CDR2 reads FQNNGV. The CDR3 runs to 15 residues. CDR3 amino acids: CASSLAGSSYNEQFF.

CDR3 loop: CASSFRGGEQYF. The chain has TRBV12-3 or TRBV12-4 and TRBJ2-7; the D call of TRBD2 rests on TCRdb alone, since no DNA is present to check it. This CDR3 comprises 12 residues.

This chain's CDR3 is CASSEHSRDQETQYF. V gene TRBV2 combines with J gene TRBJ2-5. The CDR3 is 15 amino acids. Looked up from germline, CDR1 is SNHLY and CDR2 is FYNNEI.

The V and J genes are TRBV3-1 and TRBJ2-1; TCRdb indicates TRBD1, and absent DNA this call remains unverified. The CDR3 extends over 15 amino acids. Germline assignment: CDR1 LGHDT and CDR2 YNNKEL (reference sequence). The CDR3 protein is CASSQPWAMYNEQFF.

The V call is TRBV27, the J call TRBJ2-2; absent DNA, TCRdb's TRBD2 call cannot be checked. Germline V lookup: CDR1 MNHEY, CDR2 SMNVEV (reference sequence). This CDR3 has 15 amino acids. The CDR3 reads CASSGLAGGVRELFF.

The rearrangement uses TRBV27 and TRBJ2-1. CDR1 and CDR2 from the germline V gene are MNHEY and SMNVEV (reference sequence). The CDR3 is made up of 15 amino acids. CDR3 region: CASSLWPFSYNEQFF.

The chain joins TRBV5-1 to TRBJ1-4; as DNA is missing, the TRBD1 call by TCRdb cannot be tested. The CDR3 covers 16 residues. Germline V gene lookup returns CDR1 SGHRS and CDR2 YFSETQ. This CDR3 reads CASSLGLGRDGEKLFF.

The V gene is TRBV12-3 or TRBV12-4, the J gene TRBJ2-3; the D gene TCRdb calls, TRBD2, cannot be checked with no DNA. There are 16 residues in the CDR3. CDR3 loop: CASSPPLGLGADTQYF.